This T cell receptor beta chain is from a study of T cell responses to AZD1222 COVID-19 vaccine. Findings and limits, study-wide: Repertoire samples came only from after the peak T cell response. Clonal diversity may have been underestimated, and the donors were mostly white British, with more females than males. An increase in Spike-specific TCR breadth and depth was observed after two AZD1222 doses.

Remarks on this clone: The antigen is undetermined.

Sequencing used immunoSEQ multiplex PCR; TCRdb keeps in-frame clones, though not all of them. Of approximately 130,000 clones listed, more than 80% are singletons. This CDR3 spans 13 amino acids. Trimming cost V 10 bases and J 11 bases, with 23 bases left between them. The germline V gene encodes CDR1 LNHDA and CDR2 SQIVND (reference sequence). Material: peripheral blood, obtained 28 days after the second dose of the MenACWY control vaccine. V and J are TRBV19 and TRBJ1-1, with D perhaps TRBD1 (5 bases). The TCR originated in an adult who received the MenACWY meningococcal vaccine as a control. The CDR3 loop is CATKQAWGLDAFF. The CDR3 DNA sequence: TGTGCCACTAAACAGGCTTGGGGTTTGGACGCTTTCTTT.